The 27 T cell receptor beta chains listed next were all sequenced from one sample in a study of siplizumab effects on memory and regulatory T cells. Clones were sequenced by immunoSEQ multiplex PCR, and TCRdb holds only the in-frame ones, with some missing. This repertoire shows approximately 100,000 clones, 75% to 95% found once; its top ten account for roughly 2.5%. Sequencing was performed on CD4+ T cells sorted from blood. These receptors came from a human donor in good health. Some clones in this sample may be carry-over from other donors' samples.

The chain links TRBV19 to TRBJ1-2; tentative D call: TRBD1 (6 bases). V gave up 4 bases and J gave up 8 bases, with 14 bases separating them. The length of the CDR3 is 13 residues. The germline CDR1 and CDR2 sequences are LNHDA and SQIVND (reference sequence). The CDR3 is CASSTGHQGGYTF. The CDR3 region has the DNA TGTGCCAGTAGTACCGGACACCAGGGGGGCTACACCTTC.

The chain links TRBV4-1 to TRBJ2-7; D is unclear. Germline V gene data show CDR1 as MGHRA and CDR2 as YSYEKL. The CDR3 spans 16 residues. Trimming left V 0 bases short and J 1 base short, with 13 bases between. The CDR3 nucleotides read TGCGCCAGCAGCCAAGAAAGAAGAACGGCGTCCTACGAGCAGTACTTC. Translated: CASSQERRTASYEQYF.

V and J are TRBV30 and TRBJ2-5, with D unclear. Between the trimmed V and J ends, which lost 0 bases and 5 bases, there was a span of 7 bases. The CDR3 has 12 residues. Germline V lookup: CDR1 GTSNPN, CDR2 SVGIG (reference sequence). The CDR3, as DNA: TGTGCCTGGAGTGTCTTCCAGGAGACCCAGTACTTC. Translating gives CAWSVFQETQYF.

The V call is TRBV19, the J call TRBJ1-1; D gene ambiguous. The germline V gene has CDR1 LNHDA and CDR2 SQIVND (reference sequence). The ends were cut back, 3 bases at V and 0 bases at J, with 8 bases in the middle. CDR3 length: 14 residues. The CDR3 protein is CASSMGQLNTEAFF. CDR3 bases: TGTGCCAGTAGTATGGGTCAACTGAACACTGAAGCTTTCTTT.

The CDR3 sequence: CASTIAPGTYEQYF. Written as DNA, the CDR3 is TGTGCCAGCACAATCGCCCCCGGCACCTACGAGCAGTACTTC. V and J are TRBV2 and TRBJ2-7; no clear D. The CDR3 sequence is 14 residues long. The germline gives CDR1 SNHLY, CDR2 FYNNEI. Trimming took off 7 bases at V and 2 bases at J, with 15 bases between the two ends. The variable domain in full, with the rest retrieved from reference TRBV2 and TRBJ2-7, is EPEVTQTPSHQVTQMGQEVILRCVPISNHLYFYWYRQILGQKVEFLVSFYNNEISEKSEIFDDQFSVERPDGSNFTLKIRSTKLEDSAMYFCASTIAPGTYEQYFGPGTRLTVT.

The rearrangement joins TRBV10-2 to TRBJ2-1; D not certain. Germline V gene data show CDR1 as WSHSY and CDR2 as SAAADI. V gave up 7 bases and J gave up 8 bases, with 21 bases separating them. The CDR3 runs 15 residues. The CDR3 sequence: CASILSGGVWDEQFF. DNA of the CDR3: TGCGCCAGCATCCTGTCGGGTGGGGTTTGGGATGAGCAGTTCTTC.

The CDR3 protein is CASSYSGTGQGNEQFF. In DNA form, the CDR3 reads TGTGCCAGCAGTTACTCAGGGACAGGACAGGGGAATGAGCAGTTCTTC. V gene TRBV6-5 combines with J gene TRBJ2-1, with 9 bases that match TRBD1. CDR1 is MNHEY and CDR2 is SVGAGI in the germline V gene. J gave up 7 bases and V 0 bases, and 7 bases lay outside the gene matches. There are 16 residues in the CDR3.

The gene calls are TRBV6-6 and TRBJ1-2; possibly TRBD1 for D (6 bases). This CDR3 region has 13 residues. Trimming shortened V by 2 bases and J by 4 bases, and 8 bases separated the two germline ends. Germline lookup yields CDR1 MNHNY and CDR2 SVGAGI (reference sequence). The CDR3: CASSYDRSYGYTF. The CDR3 region has the DNA TGTGCCAGCAGTTACGACAGGAGCTATGGCTACACCTTC.

This chain links TRBV28 with TRBJ1-5; maybe TRBD1 (6 bases). CDR1 is MDHEN, CDR2 SYDVKM, per germline. The V and J ends lost 6 bases and 2 bases respectively, with 14 bases between them. The CDR3 is 15 amino acids. This CDR3 is CASRAGDTGNQPQHF. CDR3 DNA sequence: TGTGCCAGCAGGGCAGGGGATACCGGCAATCAGCCCCAGCATTTT.

This chain joins TRBV7-6 and TRBJ2-5; D gene uncertain. Per the germline V gene, CDR1 is SGHVS and CDR2 is FNYEAQ. The CDR3 totals 13 residues. The germline V and J ends were trimmed by 1 base and 5 bases, with 8 bases remaining between them. Written as DNA, the CDR3 is TGTGCCAGCAGCTTAGGGGTAGGGGAGACCCAGTACTTC. Translation gives CASSLGVGETQYF.

Concerning this clone itself: Within the sample, other DNA sequences also encode this same CDR3. This rearrangement joins TRBV5-4 to TRBJ2-7; D call uncertain. V was trimmed by 1 base and J by 5 bases, leaving 4 bases between them. Per the germline V gene, CDR1 is SGHNT and CDR2 is YYREEE (reference sequence). This CDR3 spans 11 amino acids. CDR3 protein: CASSLLHEQYF. The CDR3 DNA sequence: TGTGCCAGCAGCTTGCTCCACGAGCAGTACTTC.

The chain links TRBV4-1 to TRBJ2-3; D ambiguous. Germline V gene lookup returns CDR1 MGHRA and CDR2 YSYEKL. V lost 0 bases to trimming and J lost 4 bases, with 8 bases between them. The CDR3 covers 14 residues. CDR3 sequence reads: CASSQEVSSDTQYF. The CDR3 region has the DNA TGCGCCAGCAGCCAAGAGGTTAGCTCAGATACGCAGTATTTT.

The chain employs TRBV5-1 and TRBJ2-5; 10 nucleotides align to TRBD2. Trimming removed 1 base from V and 5 bases from J; junction bases left unmatched: 8. Germline V lookup: CDR1 SGHRS, CDR2 YFSETQ. The CDR3 runs to 16 residues. CDR3 DNA: TGCGCCAGCAGCTTGAGACAAGCGGGAGGGCCGGAGACCCAGTACTTC. Amino acid sequence: CASSLRQAGGPETQYF.

The V gene is TRBV19, the J gene TRBJ1-5; D is possibly TRBD1 (6 bases). Trimming stripped 6 bases from V and 2 bases from J, with 14 bases between. The CDR3 consists of 15 residues. Germline V CDR1 and CDR2: LNHDA, SQIVND (reference sequence). The CDR3 reads CASRIQGRGNQPQHF. In DNA, the CDR3 is TGTGCCAGTAGAATACAGGGTAGGGGCAATCAGCCCCAGCATTTT.

The CDR3 loop reads CASRRGQGAAQPQHF. DNA for the CDR3: TGTGCCAGCAGGAGGGGACAGGGGGCCGCCCAGCCCCAGCATTTT. This chain links TRBV2 with TRBJ1-5; 12 nucleotides align to TRBD1. Germline CDR1 reads SNHLY; CDR2 reads FYNNEI. The CDR3 runs 15 residues. J lost 7 bases, V lost 6 bases, and 7 bases had no gene match.

V and J are TRBV9 and TRBJ2-2; 8 bases line up with TRBD2. Germline CDR1 reads SGDLS; CDR2 reads YYNGEE. Trimming removed 0 bases from V and 5 bases from J; junction bases left unmatched: 9. CDR3 length equals 17 residues. For the CDR3, the DNA is TGTGCCAGCAGCGTAGACAGCGGGAGTGTTGGTACCGGGGAGCTGTTTTTT. It is translated as CASSVDSGSVGTGELFF.

The V gene is TRBV28, the J gene TRBJ2-1; a weak D match, TRBD2 (5 bases). Germline-derived CDR1 and CDR2 are MDHEN and SYDVKM. The CDR3 covers 16 residues. Trimming left V 6 bases short and J 3 bases short, with 18 bases between. CDR3 loop: CASSSKLRAVYNEQFF. The CDR3 DNA is TGTGCCAGCAGCAGTAAATTGAGGGCTGTCTACAATGAGCAGTTCTTC.

The count of this clone is one. The V and J genes are TRBV10-3 and TRBJ2-7; TRBD1 matches at 7 bases. The J segment lost 3 bases and the V segment lost 6 bases, leaving 5 bases of the junction unmatched. Germline V gene lookup returns CDR1 ENHRY and CDR2 SYGVKD. CDR3 length equals 13 residues. The CDR3 region has the DNA TGTGCCATCAGGACCGGGACAGACTACGAGCAGTACTTC. As protein: CAIRTGTDYEQYF.

This sequence joins TRBV18 and TRBJ2-2; 7 bases map to TRBD1. Losses at the gene ends were 4 bases for V and 1 base for J; bases not matched to a gene: 15. The germline V gene has CDR1 KGHSH and CDR2 LQKENI. CDR3 length: 19 amino acids. The CDR3 spells CASSRTGTATNLNTGELFF. The CDR3 DNA reads TGTGCCAGCTCACGAACCGGGACAGCGACTAACTTGAACACCGGGGAGCTGTTTTTT.

V usage is TRBV6-4 and J usage is TRBJ2-7; a possible D gene is TRBD2 (6 bases). The CDR3 spans 19 residues. The ends were cut back, 4 bases at V and 0 bases at J, with 25 bases in the middle. Germline V gene sequence: CDR1 MRHNA, CDR2 SNTAGT. The CDR3 region has the DNA TGTGCCAGCAGTGTCCGATGTCCTAGGCGGGACGTCTGCTCCTACGAGCAGTACTTC. Translating gives CASSVRCPRRDVCSYEQYF.

The J gene is TRBJ2-1, the V gene TRBV18; the match to TRBD1 covers 8 bases. The CDR3 spans 15 residues. J was trimmed by 7 bases and V by 3 bases; bases with no gene match: 8. In germline, CDR1 is KGHSH, CDR2 LQKENI. CDR3 DNA sequence: TGTGCCAGCTCACCCAACAGGGGGAAGTCAAATGAGCAGTTCTTC. Protein: CASSPNRGKSNEQFF.

V and J are TRBV5-1 and TRBJ1-6; no clear D gene. Trimming took 0 bases from V and 9 from J, leaving 13 bases between them. The CDR3 is 15 residues long. The germline V gene encodes CDR1 SGHRS and CDR2 YFSETQ. In DNA form, the CDR3 reads TGCGCCAGCAGCTTGGAGGAGGGTTCGGGTTCACCCCTCCACTTT. Translation: CASSLEEGSGSPLHF. The full variable domain, with the rest looked up from reference TRBV5-1 and TRBJ1-6, is KAGVTQTPRYLIKTRGQQVTLSCSPISGHRSVSWYQQTPGQGLQFLFEYFSETQRNKGNFPGRFSGRQFSNSRSEMNVSTLELGDSALYLCASSLEEGSGSPLHFGNGTRLTVT.

V gene TRBV2 combines with J gene TRBJ2-5; D possibly corresponds to TRBD2 (6 bases). Germline loops: CDR1 SNHLY, CDR2 FYNNEI. The CDR3 is 18 amino acids. Trimming left V 2 bases short and J 2 bases short, with 21 bases between. The CDR3 region is CASSERGPRIAAQETQYF. The CDR3 nucleotides read TGTGCCAGCAGTGAAAGGGGCCCTCGAATAGCGGCGCAAGAGACCCAGTACTTC.

The chain has TRBV6-6 and TRBJ2-7, with 11 bases identical to TRBD1. Germline loops: CDR1 MNHNY, CDR2 SVGAGI (reference sequence). With V trimmed by 7 bases and J by 6 bases, 14 bases remained unmatched. This CDR3 has 16 amino acids. The CDR3: CASNSPDRGQVSEQYF. The CDR3 coding sequence is TGTGCCAGCAACTCTCCGGACAGGGGGCAGGTGAGCGAGCAGTACTTC.

The rearrangement uses TRBV9 and TRBJ2-1; either TRBD1 or TRBD2 may supply D (5 bases each). Germline lookup yields CDR1 SGDLS and CDR2 YYNGEE. The CDR3 runs 15 residues. V dropped 1 base and J dropped 5 bases, with 13 bases sitting between them. This CDR3 reads CASSVLGESHNEQFF. CDR3 DNA: TGTGCCAGCAGCGTATTGGGGGAAAGCCACAATGAGCAGTTCTTC.

The chain uses TRBV5-4 and TRBJ2-5; unclear D gene. The J call is in doubt because the DNA end fits TRBJ2-7 better. The germline gives CDR1 SGHNT, CDR2 YYREEE (reference sequence). CDR3 size: 11 residues. Written as DNA, the CDR3 is TGTGCCAGCAGCTTGACAGACGAGCAGTACTTC. Translated: CASSLTDEQYF.

The chain is built from TRBV5-1 and TRBJ2-3; 7 bases match TRBD1. CDR3 size: 16 residues. Per the germline V gene, CDR1 is SGHRS and CDR2 is YFSETQ. V shed 4 bases and J 2 bases; nucleotides not matched to a gene: 10. The CDR3 is CASSQGDEGYTDTQYF. CDR3 coding DNA: TGCGCCAGCAGCCAGGGGGACGAGGGGTACACAGATACGCAGTATTTT.